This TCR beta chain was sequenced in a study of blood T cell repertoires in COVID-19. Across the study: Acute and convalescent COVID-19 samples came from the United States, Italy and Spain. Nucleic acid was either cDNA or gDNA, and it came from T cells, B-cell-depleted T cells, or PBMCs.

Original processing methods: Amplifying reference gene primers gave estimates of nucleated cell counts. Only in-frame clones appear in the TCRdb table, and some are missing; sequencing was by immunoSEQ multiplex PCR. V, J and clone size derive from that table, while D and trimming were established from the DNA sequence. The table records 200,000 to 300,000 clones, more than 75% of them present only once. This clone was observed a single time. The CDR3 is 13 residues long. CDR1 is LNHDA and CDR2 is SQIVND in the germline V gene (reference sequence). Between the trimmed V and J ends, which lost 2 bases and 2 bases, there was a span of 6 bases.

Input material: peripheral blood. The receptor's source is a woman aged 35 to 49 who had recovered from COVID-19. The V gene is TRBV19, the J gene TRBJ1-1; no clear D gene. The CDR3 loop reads CASSILPNTEAFF. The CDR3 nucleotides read TGTGCCAGTAGTATACTCCCCAACACTGAAGCTTTCTTT.